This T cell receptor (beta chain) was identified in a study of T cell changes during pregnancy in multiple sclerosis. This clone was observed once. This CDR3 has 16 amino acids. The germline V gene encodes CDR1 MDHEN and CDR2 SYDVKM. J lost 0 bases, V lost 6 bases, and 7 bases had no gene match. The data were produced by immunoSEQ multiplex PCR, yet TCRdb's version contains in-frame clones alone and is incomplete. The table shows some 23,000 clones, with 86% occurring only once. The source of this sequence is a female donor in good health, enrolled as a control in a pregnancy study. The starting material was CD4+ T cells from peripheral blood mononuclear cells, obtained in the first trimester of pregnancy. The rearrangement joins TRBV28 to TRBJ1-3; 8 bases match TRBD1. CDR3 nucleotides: TGTGCCAGCAGGGGGGGACAGGTTTTCTCTGGAAACACCATATATTTT. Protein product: CASRGGQVFSGNTIYF.